The T cell receptor (beta chain) under discussion was sequenced for a study of OX40 agonist ivuxolimab in advanced cancers. Overall study: Head and neck, renal cell, melanoma or hepatocellular carcinoma were the cancers that dose-escalation patients had.

Repertoires were generated with immunoSEQ multiplex PCR, while TCRdb's copy carries only in-frame clones and drops some. Of roughly 83,000 clones in the sample, about 90% were seen once. The ends were cut back, 10 bases at V and 3 bases at J, with 6 bases in the middle. This CDR3 has 10 residues. Germline V CDR1 and CDR2: MDHEN, SYDVKM. The source is an adult with an advanced solid tumor such as melanoma, head and neck, liver or kidney cancer. This chain uses TRBV28 with TRBJ1-2; no firm D call. Sequences were derived from CD4+ or CD8+ T cells sorted from blood, sampled in a trial of the OX40 agonist ivuxolimab. The CDR3 bases are TGTGCCACCGGTGACTATGGCTACACCTTC. Translated: CATGDYGYTF.